This is a list of T cell receptor beta chains from one sample in a study of T-cell memory formation after mild COVID-19. TCRdb re-derived calls from the 5' RACE reads in MiXCR, one entry per CDR3 protein. The sample has about 190,000 distinct CDR3 sequences, about 21% seen once. The material sequenced was PBMCs or a T cell subset sorted from them (not recorded which). These receptor sequences come from an adult woman who had mild COVID-19 (a few samples of this study predate the infection). Cell type and time point are not known. The CDR3 runs from the conserved cysteine through the conserved F or W. D genes are given only for firm matches. Clone size is given for some rows only: seen once, a few or many times, or a class if the clone is expanded.

len: 11; abundance: few; d_gene: .; j_gene: TRBJ2-1; v_gene: TRBV20-1; CDR3nt: TGCAGTGCTAAAGCTTTGAATGAGCAGTTCTTC; CDR3aa: CSAKALNEQFF
len: 17; abundance: .; d_gene: TRBD1; j_gene: TRBJ1-2; v_gene: TRBV7-3; CDR3nt: TGTGCCAGCAGCTTAACCTCACTCGGACAGGGTGGTTTTGGCTACACCTTC; CDR3aa: CASSLTSLGQGGFGYTF
len: 17; abundance: .; d_gene: TRBD1; j_gene: TRBJ2-4; v_gene: TRBV4-3; CDR3nt: TGCGCCAGCAGCCAAGACGCCCCCCGACAGGGGGGAAACATTCAGTACTTC; CDR3aa: CASSQDAPRQGGNIQYF
len: 15; abundance: few; d_gene: TRBD1; j_gene: TRBJ2-5; v_gene: TRBV27; CDR3nt: TGTGCCAGCAGTTCCTGGACAGGGTCTGAAGAGACCCAGTACTTC; CDR3aa: CASSSWTGSEETQYF
len: 14; abundance: .; d_gene: TRBD1; j_gene: TRBJ2-5; v_gene: TRBV10-3; CDR3nt: TGTGCCATCAGTGAACCCACAGGGGAAGAGACCCAGTACTTC; CDR3aa: CAISEPTGEETQYF
len: 17; abundance: few; d_gene: .; j_gene: TRBJ2-1; v_gene: TRBV7-9; CDR3nt: TGTGCCAGCAGCCCGGGGGTGGCGGGACAGACTTACAATGAGCAGTTCTTC; CDR3aa: CASSPGVAGQTYNEQFF
len: 14; abundance: few; d_gene: TRBD1; j_gene: TRBJ2-7; v_gene: TRBV5-1; CDR3nt: TGCGCCAGCAGCTTGGGGGACAGCTACTACGAGCAGTACTTC; CDR3aa: CASSLGDSYYEQYF
len: 13; abundance: few; d_gene: .; j_gene: TRBJ2-2; v_gene: TRBV4-1; CDR3nt: TGCGCCAGCAGCCAGCCCGGGGACGGGGAGCTGTTTTTT; CDR3aa: CASSQPGDGELFF
len: 14; abundance: .; d_gene: TRBD2; j_gene: TRBJ2-3; v_gene: TRBV12-3/TRBV12-4; CDR3nt: TGTGCCAGCAGTTTACAGCGGGGAACAGATACGCAGTATTTT; CDR3aa: CASSLQRGTDTQYF
len: 14; abundance: .; d_gene: TRBD2; j_gene: TRBJ2-1; v_gene: TRBV12-3/TRBV12-4; CDR3nt: TGTGCCAGCAGTTTAGTGGGAGGGACGACAGAGCAGTTCTTC; CDR3aa: CASSLVGGTTEQFF
len: 12; abundance: .; d_gene: .; j_gene: TRBJ2-1; v_gene: TRBV14; CDR3nt: TGTGCCAGCAGCCAAGTGAACAATGAGCAGTTCTTC; CDR3aa: CASSQVNNEQFF
len: 15; abundance: few; d_gene: .; j_gene: TRBJ2-1; v_gene: TRBV11-3; CDR3nt: TGTGCCAGCAGCTTATTGCAGGGAGAGGGCAATGAGCAGTTCTTC; CDR3aa: CASSLLQGEGNEQFF
len: 15; abundance: .; d_gene: TRBD1; j_gene: TRBJ1-2; v_gene: TRBV9; CDR3nt: TGTGCCAGCAGCGCCCCGGGACAGGGGCCTTTTGGCTACACCTTC; CDR3aa: CASSAPGQGPFGYTF